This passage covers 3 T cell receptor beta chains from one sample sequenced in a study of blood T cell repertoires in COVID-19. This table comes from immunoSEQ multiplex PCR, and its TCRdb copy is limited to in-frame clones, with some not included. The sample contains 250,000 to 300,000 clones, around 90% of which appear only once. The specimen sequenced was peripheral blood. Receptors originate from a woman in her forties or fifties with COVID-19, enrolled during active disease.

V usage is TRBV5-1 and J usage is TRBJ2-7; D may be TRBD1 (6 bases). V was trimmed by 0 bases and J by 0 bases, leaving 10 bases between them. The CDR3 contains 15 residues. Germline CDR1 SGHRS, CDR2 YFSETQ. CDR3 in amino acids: CASSLGRGSSYEQYF. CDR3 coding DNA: TGCGCCAGCAGCTTGGGAAGGGGGAGCTCCTACGAGCAGTACTTC.

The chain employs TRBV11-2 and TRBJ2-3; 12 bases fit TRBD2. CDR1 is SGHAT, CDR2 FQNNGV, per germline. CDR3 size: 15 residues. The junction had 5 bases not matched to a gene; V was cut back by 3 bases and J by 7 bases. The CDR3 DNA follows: TGTGCCAGCAGCTTGACTAGCGGGAGTCTTTATACGCAGTATTTT. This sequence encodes CASSLTSGSLYTQYF.

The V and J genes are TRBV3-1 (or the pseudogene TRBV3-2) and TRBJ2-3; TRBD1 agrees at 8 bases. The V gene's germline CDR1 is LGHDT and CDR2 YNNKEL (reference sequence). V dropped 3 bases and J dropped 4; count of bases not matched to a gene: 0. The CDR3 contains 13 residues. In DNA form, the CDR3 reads TGTGCCAGCAGCCAGGACAGGGCAGATACGCAGTATTTT. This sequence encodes CASSQDRADTQYF.